Presented here are 10 T cell receptor beta chains from one specimen sequenced in a study of T cell responses to AZD1222 COVID-19 vaccine. TCRdb's table, derived via immunoSEQ multiplex PCR, lists solely in-frame clones and lacks some. The sample yields 64,000 or so clones, around 84% seen once. Specimen: peripheral blood, collected on day 0 of AZD1222 vaccination. The receptors were gathered from an adult in good health.

This sequence joins TRBV7-8 and TRBJ1-4; TRBD1 matches 8 bases. CDR1 and CDR2 (germline): SGHVS, FQNEAQ. Trimming at V came to 4 bases and at J to 6 bases, leaving 7 bases not matched to a gene. The CDR3 has 15 residues. CDR3 nucleotides: TGTGCCAGCAGCTCCACAGGGGGGGAGGATGAAAAACTGTTTTTT. The encoded protein is CASSSTGGEDEKLFF.

DNA of the CDR3: TGTGCTAGTGGTTTGGGAGTCGGGGAGGAGACCCAGTACTTC. Protein sequence: CASGLGVGEETQYF. The chain uses TRBV12-5 and TRBJ2-5; the D gene is possibly TRBD2 (5 bases). The CDR3 runs 14 residues. V lost 1 base and J 5 bases, leaving 11 bases between the germline ends. Per germline, CDR1 LGHNT and CDR2 FRNRAP.

CDR3 bases: TGTGCCAGCAGCCCTAGGGGTGAAAAACTGTTTTTT. Amino acids: CASSPRGEKLFF. The chain employs TRBV5-4 and TRBJ1-4, with a tentative D call TRBD1 (5 bases). The CDR3 contains 12 residues. Trimming stripped 4 bases from V and 7 bases from J, with 8 bases between. Germline V gene data show CDR1 as SGHNT and CDR2 as YYREEE (reference sequence).

This chain links TRBV6-5 with TRBJ2-2, with unresolved D. The germline gives CDR1 MNHEY, CDR2 SVGAGI. This CDR3 is 15 amino acids long. V lost 0 bases and J lost 0, with 5 bases in between. Written as DNA, the CDR3 is TGTGCCAGCAGTTACTCGAACCCGAACACCGGGGAGCTGTTTTTT. Translated, it gives CASSYSNPNTGELFF.

V usage is TRBV9 and J usage is TRBJ2-5; 12 bases fit TRBD1. The CDR3 extends over 18 amino acids. Germline CDR1 reads SGDLS; CDR2 reads YYNGEE. Germline trimming cut 0 bases from V and 2 bases from J; bases unmatched to any gene: 8. The CDR3 DNA sequence: TGTGCCAGCAGCGTAGGGGCCGGGACAGGGGGCGTACAAGAGACCCAGTACTTC. This translates into CASSVGAGTGGVQETQYF.

The chain joins TRBV7-2 to TRBJ2-7; TRBD1 or TRBD2 may be the D gene (7 bases each). The CDR3 contains 15 residues. V dropped 5 bases and J dropped 2 bases, with 16 bases sitting between them. CDR1 is SGHTA and CDR2 is FQGNSA in the germline V gene. The CDR3 DNA sequence: TGTGCCAGCAGCCTAGGGGGCGGGGGTACCTACGAGCAGTACTTC. It encodes CASSLGGGGTYEQYF.

The CDR3 bases are TGTGCCAGCAGTCGGGACACGACCTATGGCTACACCTTC. Translating it yields CASSRDTTYGYTF. This rearrangement joins TRBV12-3 or TRBV12-4 to TRBJ1-2; D is possibly TRBD1 (6 bases). V dropped 5 bases and J dropped 4 bases, with 11 bases sitting between them. The CDR3 is made up of 13 amino acids.

The J gene is TRBJ1-1, the V gene TRBV27; possible D gene TRBD1, 5 bases. Germline CDR1 is MNHEY and CDR2 is SMNVEV (reference sequence). The CDR3 consists of 15 residues. V gave up 8 bases and J gave up 1 base, with 17 bases separating them. CDR3 protein: CASRGAPSSNTEAFF. The DNA for the CDR3 is TGTGCCAGCCGCGGGGCCCCGTCTTCGAACACTGAAGCTTTCTTT.

The gene calls are TRBV7-9 and TRBJ1-5; a weak D match, TRBD1 (6 bases). CDR3 size: 16 residues. Between the trimmed V and J ends, which lost 3 bases and 4 bases, there was a span of 16 bases. The germline gives CDR1 SEHNR, CDR2 FQNEAQ (reference sequence). CDR3 loop: CASSFRGSEQNQPQHF. The CDR3, as DNA: TGTGCCAGCAGCTTCAGGGGTTCAGAGCAAAATCAGCCCCAGCATTTT.

This chain connects TRBV10-2 to TRBJ2-1, with a weak D call TRBD1 (6 bases). Trimming took 3 bases from V and 8 from J, leaving 17 bases between them. Germline V gene data show CDR1 as WSHSY and CDR2 as SAAADI. The CDR3 is 15 residues long. As DNA, the CDR3 is TGCGCCAGCAGTGAAGCGGAACAGGGTAAATATGAGCAGTTCTTC. The encoded protein is CASSEAEQGKYEQFF.